This T cell receptor beta chain is from a study of blood T cell repertoires in COVID-19. The overall study: Samples taken during acute and convalescent COVID-19 were collected in the United States, Italy and Spain. T cells, B-cell-depleted T cells, or PBMCs supplied cDNA or gDNA.

Per the study methods: Amplification with reference gene primers provided the estimates of nucleated cell counts. The assay was immunoSEQ multiplex PCR, and TCRdb's table has in-frame clones only and misses some. V, J and clone size were drawn from that table, and D and trimming were deduced from the DNA. This sample carries 97,000 or so clones, 90% of them seen once, and the ten largest clones take 4% to 6%. This clonotype was sampled from a man in his forties or fifties with acute or convalescent COVID-19. Input material: peripheral blood.

CDR3 in amino acids: CASSRKTSGNSDTQYF. The CDR3 DNA is TGCGCCAGCAGCAGAAAAACTAGCGGGAACTCAGATACGCAGTATTTT. The chain joins TRBV5-1 to TRBJ2-3; 10 nucleotides match TRBD2. CDR3 length equals 16 residues. Trimming at V came to 4 bases and at J to 4 bases, leaving 9 bases not matched to a gene. Germline V CDR1 and CDR2: SGHRS, YFSETQ.